This TCR beta chain was retrieved from a study of T cell responses to AZD1222 COVID-19 vaccine (dated by TCRdb to the early 2020s). Regarding the complete study: TCR sequencing was performed for 233 trial participants, of whom about 200 were given two doses of AZD1222 and approximately 25 were given two doses of MenACWY control vaccine. Enrollment into the trials was organized by age into subgroups of 18-55, 56-69 and 70-plus years, and those subgroups contained about 160, 30 and 59 TCR-sequenced participants, respectively.

As regards this clone: Its antigen specificity is not known. No much larger clonotype is one base removed from it; base qualities were not supplied.

Trimming accounts for 0 bases at V and 6 bases at J, while the number of junction bases matched to no gene is 3. CDR1 SGHTA and CDR2 FQGNSA were looked up in the germline V gene. The CDR3 runs 14 amino acids, cysteine and phenylalanine included. CDR3 DNA only is kept here, 42 bases in frame from base 1. The time point label here, explained by the study, means: about 28 days (+/-7) after the second vaccine dose. AZD1222 recipients with second doses at about 4 weeks or about 12 weeks were pooled, because spike-specific TCR depth and breadth did not differ between schedules. Samples from vaccinated people were obtained from the UK trials COV001 and COV002, which included a single-blind randomized controlled phase 2/3 trial of AZD1222 (ChAdOx1 nCoV-19) in healthy adults. Trial participant PBMC samples were collected at day 0 and day 28 after the second dose for TCRbeta chain sequencing. Findings and caveats that apply to the study as a whole: In the small 56-69-year group, the increase in depth fell short of significance, most likely because of low power. Conclusions about previously exposed vaccinees are limited, since just a handful of AZD1222 recipients were seropositive for SARS-CoV-2 at baseline. CD4 TCRs associated with the vaccine covered the entire spike protein, and the dominant responses were in regions 160-218 and 743-854. Epitopes outside the regions mutated in the B.1.351 and B.1.1.7 variants were reportedly recognized by nearly half of the unique spike-specific TCRs. Because no day 14 peak-response samples were available, repertoires were characterized only after the peak T cell response. Participants were mostly white British, with more females than males. The authors suggested clonal diversity may have been underestimated. After two AZD1222 doses, both the breadth and the depth of spike-specific TCRs were significantly higher than at day 0 and than in MenACWY recipients.

The CDR3 regions of human TCRbeta chains were analyzed by immunosequencing. The authors processed their data as follows. TCRs in the repertoires were matched against a reference library of SARS-CoV-2-specific TCRs that had been generated with the MIRA antigen-specificity platform. Breadth was defined as the fraction of unique TCRs that were SARS-CoV-2-associated. Depth was defined as the fraction of total T cells that were SARS-CoV-2-associated. Each spike-specific TCR was assigned to its reactive spike region and to a CD4 or CD8 class using the MIRA data. Log10-transformed breadth and depth values were compared by one-way ANOVA with Sidak's multiple comparisons tests. TCRdb limited this immuneACCESS table to in-frame rearrangements with V and J called. A share of clones is missing; checked studies link under half to unresolved V genes, and the rest is unexplained. V and J calls and clone size are as listed in that table; D and trimming were resolved from the DNA. The sample yields 150,000 to 180,000 clones; over 80% were counted once. The ten largest account for 8% to 10% of the sample.

Here the sequenced sample was peripheral blood, taken 28 days after the second AZD1222 dose. The sequence is built from TRBV7-2 and TRBJ2-3, and 7 bases in between align with TRBD2. This sequence originates from an adult who received the AZD1222 COVID-19 vaccine. The sequenced DNA: TGTGCCAGCAGCTTAGCTTCGCGGGAGGATACGCAGTATTTT. This yields the protein CASSLASREDTQYF. With the rest looked up from the reference TRBV7-2 and TRBJ2-3 genes rather than sequenced, the full variable domain is GAGVSQSPSNKVTEKGKDVELRCDPISGHTALYWYRQSLGQGLEFLIYFQGNSAPDKSGLPSDRFSAERTGGSVSTLTIQRTQQEDSAVYLCASSLASREDTQYFGPGTRLTVL.